This entry concerns a single T cell receptor (beta chain). Its antigen remains unknown. The data are from a study of cytomegalovirus exposure and HLA in healthy donors. Study findings and constraints: High specificity and sensitivity for cytomegalovirus status were reported for the classifier. Generally TCR sequences proved uncommon, though certain public TCRs appeared in numerous donors.

Generated by immunoSEQ multiplex PCR, the TCRdb table keeps only in-frame clones and is missing some. The sample yields tens of thousands of clones, approximately 97% seen once. Trimming stripped 9 bases from V and 3 bases from J, with 9 bases between. The germline gives CDR1 MDHEN, CDR2 SYDVKM. The CDR3 length is 12 residues. This TCR was recovered from a man younger than 30 in good health and CMV-seronegative. The V gene is TRBV28, the J gene TRBJ1-5; possibly TRBD1 for D (5 bases). The sample was PBMCs. CDR3 DNA: TGTGCCAGTGGGGGGACCAATCAGCCCCAGCATTTT. Its protein is CASGGTNQPQHF.